These 14 T cell receptor beta chains were sequenced from one sample in a study of response to subunit inactivated influenza vaccine. In TCRdb, the RT-PCR reads were re-called with MiXCR into one record per CDR3 protein. The sample records about 190,000 distinct CDR3 sequences, 14% being singletons. The material sequenced was CD8+ T cells sorted from PBMCs, taken approximately 5 days after vaccination. The source is a middle-aged man who received an inactivated influenza vaccine.

This clonotype was counted ten times or more. This CDR3 reads CASSYGASPYEQYF. CDR3 coding DNA: TGTGCCAGCAGTTACGGGGCTAGCCCCTACGAGCAGTACTTC. The rearrangement uses TRBV6-5 and TRBJ2-7, with D perhaps matching TRBD1 or TRBD2 (5 bases each). The V gene's germline CDR1 is MNHEY and CDR2 SVGAGI. Trimming removed 2 bases at V and 2 bases at J, with 10 bases between. The CDR3 spans 14 residues.

This clonotype was found a few times. This chain links TRBV7-9 with TRBJ2-1; 14 bases map to TRBD2. The CDR3 totals 17 residues. Trimming removed 5 bases from V and 2 bases from J; junction bases left unmatched: 5. Germline assignment: CDR1 SEHNR and CDR2 FQNEAQ (reference sequence). The CDR3 nucleotides are TGTGCCAGCAGCCCCCGACTAGCGGGAGGGCCCTACAATGAGCAGTTCTTC. Translated: CASSPRLAGGPYNEQFF. The full variable domain, rest sourced from reference TRBV7-9 and TRBJ2-1, is DTGVSQNPRHKITKRGQNVTFRCDPISEHNRLYWYRQTLGQGPEFLTYFQNEAQLEKSRLLSDRFSAERPKGSFSTLEIQRTEQGDSAMYLCASSPRLAGGPYNEQFFGPGTRLTVL.

V and J are TRBV6-1 and TRBJ1-2; a weak D match, TRBD1 (5 bases). V was shortened by 8 bases and J by 1 base, with 14 bases between the two germline ends. CDR3 length: 14 amino acids. Germline assignment: CDR1 MNHNS and CDR2 SASEGT. The CDR3 region has the DNA TGTGCCAGCGAAGGGACTTCCCTTAACTATGGCTACACCTTC. It is translated as CASEGTSLNYGYTF.

V is TRBV21-1 and J is TRBJ1-1; the table's D call, TRBD1, was not checked against the DNA. TRBV21-1 is a documented pseudogene. There are 14 residues in the CDR3. This chain's CDR3 is CASSKRQGGTEAFF. The CDR3 DNA reads as TGTGCCAGCAGCAAAAGACAGGGGGGAACTGAAGCTTTCTTT.

The sample holds a few counts of this clonotype. The chain links TRBV12-3 or TRBV12-4 to TRBJ2-1; D is possibly TRBD2 (5 bases). This CDR3 has 15 amino acids. V lost 6 bases and J 0 bases, leaving 12 bases between the germline ends. Here the CDR3 reads CASSPRADSYNEQFF. The DNA for the CDR3 is TGTGCCAGCAGCCCGCGGGCGGACTCCTACAATGAGCAGTTCTTC.

This clonotype was seen a handful of times. The CDR3 spells CASSQGPELNTEAFF. In DNA, the CDR3 is TGCGCCAGCAGCCAAGGTCCAGAGCTGAACACTGAAGCTTTCTTT. This chain joins TRBV4-3 and TRBJ1-1, with D unresolved. In germline, CDR1 is LGHNA, CDR2 YSLEER. The CDR3 runs 15 residues. Trimming stripped 1 base from V and 0 bases from J, with 9 bases between.

The V call is TRBV7-2, the J call TRBJ2-5, with TRBD2 identical over 8 bases. The germline CDR1 and CDR2 sequences are SGHTA and FQGNSA. The J segment lost 0 bases and the V segment lost 1 base, leaving 7 bases of the junction unmatched. The CDR3 is 17 amino acids. CDR3 nucleotide sequence: TGTGCCAGCAGCTTAGTACTAGCGGAGACGTACCAAGAGACCCAGTACTTC. Translating gives CASSLVLAETYQETQYF.

The chain has TRBV18 and TRBJ2-7, with 8 bases fitting TRBD2. The J segment lost 2 bases and the V segment lost 8 bases, leaving 14 bases of the junction unmatched. Germline lookup yields CDR1 KGHSH and CDR2 LQKENI. This CDR3 spans 16 amino acids. The DNA for the CDR3 is TGTGCCAGCCATACCAGTGGCGGGGGGCCCCCCTACGAGCAGTACTTC. It encodes CASHTSGGGPPYEQYF.

CDR3 nucleotides: TGTGCCAGCAGCTTAGTGGGGGGGCTAGCCAAAAACATTCAGTACTTC. It translates to CASSLVGGLAKNIQYF. The chain recombines TRBV7-2 with TRBJ2-4, with D possibly being TRBD2 (7 bases). Trimming took off 1 base at V and 0 bases at J, with 10 bases between the two ends. CDR1 and CDR2 from the germline V gene are SGHTA and FQGNSA. CDR3 length: 16 amino acids.

This clonotype was seen many times. This chain joins TRBV27 and TRBJ2-7, with D maybe TRBD2 (5 bases). Deletions cut 4 bases from V and 0 bases from J, with 16 bases between. The CDR3 runs 16 residues. Per the germline V gene, CDR1 is MNHEY and CDR2 is SMNVEV (reference sequence). The CDR3 loop reads CASSSLPAESSYEQYF. The DNA of the CDR3 is TGTGCCAGCAGTTCACTTCCAGCGGAGAGCTCCTACGAGCAGTACTTC.

The sample holds many counts of this clonotype. The gene calls are TRBV5-6 and TRBJ2-7; D gene unclear. Germline V gene sequence: CDR1 SGHDT, CDR2 YYEEEE. This CDR3 region has 13 residues. V lost 1 base and J 6 bases, leaving 11 bases between the germline ends. The CDR3 protein is CASSLISTGEQYF. CDR3 nucleotides: TGTGCCAGCAGCTTGATCAGCACCGGCGAGCAGTACTTC. The whole variable domain, filled in from reference TRBV5-6 and TRBJ2-7, reads DAGVTQSPTHLIKTRGQQVTLRCSPKSGHDTVSWYQQALGQGPQFIFQYYEEEERQRGNFPDRFSGHQFPNYSSELNVNALLLGDSALYLCASSLISTGEQYFGPGTRLTVT.

J is TRBJ2-7 and V is TRBV7-9; no definite D call. Trimming removed 5 bases from V and 3 bases from J, with 8 bases in between. The length of the CDR3 is 12 residues. Germline CDR1 and CDR2: SEHNR and FQNEAQ (reference sequence). The CDR3: CASSQGYYEQYF. The CDR3, as DNA: TGTGCCAGCAGCCAAGGGTACTACGAGCAGTACTTC. Full variable domain (missing parts from reference TRBV7-9 and TRBJ2-7): DTGVSQNPRHKITKRGQNVTFRCDPISEHNRLYWYRQTLGQGPEFLTYFQNEAQLEKSRLLSDRFSAERPKGSFSTLEIQRTEQGDSAMYLCASSQGYYEQYFGPGTRLTVT.

This clonotype showed up just a few times. The chain joins TRBV5-5 to TRBJ2-1; D remains ambiguous. The CDR3 spans 12 residues. V was clipped by 6 bases and J by 7 bases, with 11 bases between them. Germline values: CDR1 SGHKS, CDR2 YYEKEE (reference sequence). Here the CDR3 reads CASTLVGNEQFF. CDR3 nucleotides: TGTGCCAGCACCTTAGTGGGGAATGAGCAGTTCTTC.

This clonotype was recorded a few times. The V and J genes are TRBV6-5 and TRBJ2-7; D perhaps matches TRBD2 (5 bases). The V end lost 2 bases, the J end lost 7 bases, and 15 bases lay between the germline ends. The CDR3 runs 14 residues. Germline loops: CDR1 MNHEY, CDR2 SVGAGI. Here the CDR3 reads CASSYVGGVGEQYF. In DNA form, the CDR3 reads TGTGCCAGCAGTTACGTTGGAGGAGTGGGGGAGCAGTACTTC.